This T cell receptor beta chain comes out of a study of tumor-infiltrating lymphocytes in glioblastoma multiforme. Study-wide findings and caveats: TCR plus mutation findings rest on a single glioblastoma patient.

This CDR3 is 15 amino acids long. Germline V CDR1 and CDR2: GTSNPN, SVGIG (reference sequence). The V segment lost 3 bases and the J segment 3 bases; nucleotides outside the gene matches: 7. Three nested ARM-PCR rounds with V-beta and C-beta primers built TCRB libraries. A C-beta primer primed TCRB cDNA from approximately 0.5 ug RNA. One entry per CDR3 protein results from TCRdb running MiXCR on the multiplex PCR reads. Among almost 20,000 distinct CDR3 sequences, 65% to 80% were seen once, and the ten largest hold 15% to 20%. This clonotype was observed at least ten times. Its antigen remains unknown.

The sample was peripheral blood. The chain employs TRBV30 and TRBJ2-3; 9 nucleotides match TRBD1. The TCR comes from a male donor with glioblastoma. CDR3 DNA sequence: TGTGCCTGGAGCCAAAAGGGACAGGGAACAGATACGCAGTATTTT. Translated: CAWSQKGQGTDTQYF.